This T cell receptor (beta chain) emerged from a study of blood T cell repertoires in COVID-19. Study context: Some COVID-19 samples were acute and others convalescent; all came from the United States, Italy and Spain. From T cells, B-cell-depleted T cells, or PBMCs came the material, which was cDNA or gDNA.

In the study's own analysis: It was from reference gene primer amplification that nucleated cell counts were estimated. Assay used: immunoSEQ multiplex PCR; TCRdb lists only in-frame clones, some missing. The DNA gave D and trimming, while V, J and clone size come from that table. The table lists 150,000 or so clones, 75% to 80% of them singletons. This CDR3 region has 15 residues. CDR1 is LNHDA and CDR2 is SQIVND in the germline V gene (reference sequence). J gave up 3 bases and V 5 bases, and 6 bases lay outside the gene matches. The sequence was collected from an elderly man with acute or convalescent COVID-19. Sequenced: peripheral blood. The gene calls are TRBV19 and TRBJ2-2; 7 nucleotides line up with TRBD1. CDR3 in DNA: TGTGCCAGTAGTCGCCCAGACAGGGACACCGGGGAGCTGTTTTTT. Translation gives CASSRPDRDTGELFF.